Listed below are T cell receptor beta chains from one sample, sequenced in a study of blood T cell repertoires in COVID-19. Measured with immunoSEQ multiplex PCR; TCRdb has only the in-frame clones, and not every one. Of 15,000 to 19,000 clones in the sample, roughly 80% are singletons; the top ten hold under 25%. The sequencing sample was made of peripheral blood. The receptors here all came from a man older than 75 with active or convalescent COVID-19. CDR3s include the opening cysteine and the closing phenylalanine or tryptophan. The order of the fields is J gene, D gene, V gene, CDR3 DNA, CDR3 protein. D genes are given only for firm matches.

TRBJ1-5	.	TRBV15	TGTGCCACCAGCAGAGTGGGGGGTTTTAGCAATCAGCCCCAGCATTTT	CATSRVGGFSNQPQHF
TRBJ1-2	.	TRBV5-4	TGTGCCAGCAGCTTGGCCTCAGGGGTTCTTAGCTATGGCTACACCTTC	CASSLASGVLSYGYTF
TRBJ1-1	.	TRBV7-2	TGTGCCAGCAGCTTAGGGGGGGAAAGCACTGAAGCTTTCTTT	CASSLGGESTEAFF
TRBJ2-1	TRBD2	TRBV3-1/TRBV3-2	TGTGCCAGCAGCCAAGATTTTCGACCGACTAGCGGGGCTGGTAATGAGCAGTTCTTC	CASSQDFRPTSGAGNEQFF
TRBJ2-4	TRBD1	TRBV5-1	TGCGCCAGCAGCTTGGCAGGGGGCGAGGACATTCAGTACTTC	CASSLAGGEDIQYF
TRBJ2-5	.	TRBV4-1	TGCGCCAGCAGCCAAGATCGGGGGGCGACTCAAGAGACCCAGTACTTC	CASSQDRGATQETQYF
TRBJ1-2	TRBD1	TRBV7-2	TGTGCCAGCAGCTGGGACAGAAACTATGGCTACACCTTC	CASSWDRNYGYTF
TRBJ1-4	.	TRBV5-1	TGCGCCAGCAGCTGGGCCGGGATTGCAACTAATGAAAAACTGTTTTTT	CASSWAGIATNEKLFF
TRBJ1-5	TRBD1	TRBV7-2	TGTGCCAGCAGCTTCTGGGACAGTGGGAATCAGCCCCAGCATTTT	CASSFWDSGNQPQHF
TRBJ2-3	TRBD2	TRBV29-1	TGCAGCGTTGAAATAGCGGGGGTGGATACGCAGTATTTT	CSVEIAGVDTQYF
TRBJ1-6	.	TRBV30	TGTGCCTGCCAAGAGACTAACTATAATTCACCCCTCCACTTT	CACQETNYNSPLHF
TRBJ2-7	.	TRBV7-2	TGTGCCAGCAACCCTGGGGGGGGCCGGGGCTCCTACGAGCAGTACTTC	CASNPGGGRGSYEQYF
TRBJ2-1	TRBD1	TRBV27	TGTGCCAGCAGTTTAATTCCCCCCCTAGACAGGGAGTACAATGAGCAGTTCTTC	CASSLIPPLDREYNEQFF
TRBJ2-2	.	TRBV11-3	TGTGCCAGCAGCTTAGTCGGGTTCGGGGAGCTGTTTTTT	CASSLVGFGELFF